The present entry profiles one T cell receptor (beta chain) with its context. Its antigen is unidentified. There are 14 residues in the CDR3. Germline V gene lookup returns CDR1 SGHTA and CDR2 FQGNSA. This entry is derived from a study of T cells expressing NK-cell markers. Study-wide points: NKG2C+ dominant clonotype frequencies in roughly six donors were roughly 1.0-7.0% of CD8+ T cells.

One entry per CDR3 protein, without DNA, is what TCRdb gives after re-calling the 5' RACE reads. The ten top clones account for approximately 1.4%, within a sample of around 470,000 distinct CDR3 sequences. The sequenced sample was blood T cells: a sorted CD56 or NKG2C T cell subset, CD4+ or CD8+ T cells, or bulk PBMC T cells (not recorded which). The V and J genes are TRBV7-2 and TRBJ2-2. The sequence derives from a woman in her fifties or sixties in good health. CDR3 amino acids: CASSLRFNTGELFF.